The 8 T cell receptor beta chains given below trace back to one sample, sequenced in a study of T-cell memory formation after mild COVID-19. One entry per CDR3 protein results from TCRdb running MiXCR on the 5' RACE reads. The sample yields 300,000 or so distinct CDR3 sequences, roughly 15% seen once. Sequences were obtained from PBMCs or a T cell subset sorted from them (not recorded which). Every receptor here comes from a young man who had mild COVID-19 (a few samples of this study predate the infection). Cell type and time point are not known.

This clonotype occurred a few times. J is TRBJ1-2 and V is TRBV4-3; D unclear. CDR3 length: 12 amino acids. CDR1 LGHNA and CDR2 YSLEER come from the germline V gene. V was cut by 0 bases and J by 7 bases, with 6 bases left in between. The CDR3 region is CASSQDMAGYTF. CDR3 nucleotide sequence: TGCGCCAGCAGCCAAGATATGGCTGGCTACACCTTC.

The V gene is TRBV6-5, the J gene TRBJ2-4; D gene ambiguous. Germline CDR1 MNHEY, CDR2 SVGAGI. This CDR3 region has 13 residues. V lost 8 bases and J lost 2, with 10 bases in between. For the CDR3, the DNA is TGTGCCAGCCGCCCCAGTTCCAAAAACATTCAGTACTTC. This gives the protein CASRPSSKNIQYF.

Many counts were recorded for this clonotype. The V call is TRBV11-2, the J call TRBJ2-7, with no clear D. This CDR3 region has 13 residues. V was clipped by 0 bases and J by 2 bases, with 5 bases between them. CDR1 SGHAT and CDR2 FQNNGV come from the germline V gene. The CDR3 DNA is TGTGCCAGCAGCTTAGATTGGACCTACGAGCAGTACTTC. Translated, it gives CASSLDWTYEQYF.

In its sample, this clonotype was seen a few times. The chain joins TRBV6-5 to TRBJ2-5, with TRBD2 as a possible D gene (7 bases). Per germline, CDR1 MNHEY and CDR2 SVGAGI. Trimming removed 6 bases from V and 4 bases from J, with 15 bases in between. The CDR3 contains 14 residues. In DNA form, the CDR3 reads TGTGCCAGCAGGTCTGGGGGGGCTGGAGAGACCCAGTACTTC. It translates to CASRSGGAGETQYF.

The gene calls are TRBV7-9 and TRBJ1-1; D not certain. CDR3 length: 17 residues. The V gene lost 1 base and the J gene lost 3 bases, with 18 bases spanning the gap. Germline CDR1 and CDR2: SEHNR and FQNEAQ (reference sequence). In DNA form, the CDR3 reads TGTGCCAGCAGCTTAGATAACGGCCCCCTCATGTACACTGAAGCTTTCTTT. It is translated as CASSLDNGPLMYTEAFF.

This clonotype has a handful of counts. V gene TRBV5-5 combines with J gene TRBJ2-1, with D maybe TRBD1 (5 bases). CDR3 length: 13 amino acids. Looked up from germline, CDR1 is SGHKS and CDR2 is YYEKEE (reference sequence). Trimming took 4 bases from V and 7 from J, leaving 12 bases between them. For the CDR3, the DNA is TGTGCCAGCAGCAGGGGATCTGGAAATGAGCAGTTCTTC. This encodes CASSRGSGNEQFF.

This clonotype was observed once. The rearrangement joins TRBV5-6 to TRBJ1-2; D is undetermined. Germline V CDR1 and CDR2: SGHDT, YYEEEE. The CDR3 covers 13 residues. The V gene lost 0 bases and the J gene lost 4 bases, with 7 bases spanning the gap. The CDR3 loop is CASSLGVPYGYTF. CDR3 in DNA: TGTGCCAGCAGCTTGGGAGTGCCCTATGGCTACACCTTC.

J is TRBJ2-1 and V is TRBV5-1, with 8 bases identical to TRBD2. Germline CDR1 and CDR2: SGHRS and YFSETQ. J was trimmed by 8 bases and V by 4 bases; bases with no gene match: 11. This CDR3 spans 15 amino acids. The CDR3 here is CASSLGGAGGYEQFF. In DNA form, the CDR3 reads TGCGCCAGCAGCCTCGGCGGGGCGGGGGGATATGAGCAGTTCTTC. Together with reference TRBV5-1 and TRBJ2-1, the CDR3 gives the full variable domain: KAGVTQTPRYLIKTRGQQVTLSCSPISGHRSVSWYQQTPGQGLQFLFEYFSETQRNKGNFPGRFSGRQFSNSRSEMNVSTLELGDSALYLCASSLGGAGGYEQFFGPGTRLTVL.